The 25 T cell receptor beta chains below were found in one sample sequenced in a study of shared clonotypes between healthy human individuals. Assay: immunoSEQ multiplex PCR; the TCRdb copy retains only in-frame clones and omits some. This sample yields approximately 2.4 million clones, of which more than 90% are seen a single time; roughly 0.13% belongs to the top ten. Sequenced input: naive CD4+ T cells sorted from blood. Subset here: CD45RA+ positively selected. The receptors derive from a man aged 18 to 35 in good health.

The rearrangement links TRBV5-1 to TRBJ1-6; D possibly corresponds to TRBD1 (5 bases). This CDR3 is 15 amino acids long. The germline gives CDR1 SGHRS, CDR2 YFSETQ. V lost 6 bases and J 4 bases, leaving 14 bases between the germline ends. CDR3 region: CASKERTGYNSPLHF. The CDR3 nucleotides read TGCGCCAGCAAGGAGCGAACAGGTTATAATTCACCCCTCCACTTT.

The chain recombines TRBV10-3 with TRBJ1-5; 8 bases align to TRBD1. The germline V gene encodes CDR1 ENHRY and CDR2 SYGVKD. This CDR3 region has 17 residues. The V segment lost 1 base and the J segment 2 bases; nucleotides outside the gene matches: 7. CDR3 amino acids: CAISEFPRGLGNQPQHF. In nucleotides, the CDR3 is TGTGCCATCAGTGAGTTTCCCAGGGGGCTGGGCAATCAGCCCCAGCATTTT.

Here the CDR3 reads CASSSGTGGNTEAFF. The CDR3 DNA reads as TGTGCCAGCAGCTCCGGGACAGGGGGGAACACTGAAGCTTTCTTT. The rearrangement links TRBV5-4 to TRBJ1-1, with TRBD1 identical over 11 bases. This CDR3 is built from 15 residues. CDR1 is SGHNT and CDR2 is YYREEE in the germline V gene (reference sequence). Germline trimming cut 3 bases from V and 1 base from J; bases unmatched to any gene: 2.

The CDR3 DNA follows: TGTGCCAGCTCACCACTCACCGGGACGAACACTGAAGCTTTCTTT. Encoded protein: CASSPLTGTNTEAFF. The chain joins TRBV18 to TRBJ1-1, with a possible D match to TRBD1 (5 bases). The CDR3 sequence is 15 residues long. Germline V CDR1 and CDR2: KGHSH, LQKENI. With 1 base removed from V and 1 base from J, the gap between germline ends came to 10 bases.

The chain carries TRBV12-5 and TRBJ2-3, with 9 bases matching TRBD1. The CDR3 contains 15 residues. V lost 1 base and J lost 5; bases outside the gene matches: 4. Germline CDR1 and CDR2: LGHNT and FRNRAP. CDR3 loop: CASGLDRGREDTQYF. CDR3 DNA sequence: TGTGCTAGTGGTTTGGACAGGGGGCGCGAAGATACGCAGTATTTT.

The gene calls are TRBV30 and TRBJ2-3, with TRBD1 identical over 8 bases. The trim removed 8 bases at V and 0 bases at J, leaving 4 bases unmatched. The CDR3 loop spans 13 amino acids. The germline V gene encodes CDR1 GTSNPN and CDR2 SVGIG (reference sequence). The CDR3 DNA follows: TGTGCCCGAGACAGGGGAAGCACAGATACGCAGTATTTT. Residues: CARDRGSTDTQYF.

Only a few counts were recorded for this clone. The CDR3 is CASSDRVSPLHF. CDR3 coding DNA: TGTGCCAGCAGTGACCGCGTCTCACCCCTCCACTTT. The chain links TRBV2 to TRBJ1-6; D is ambiguous. V was pared by 3 bases and J by 10 bases, with 7 bases between. The CDR3 runs to 12 residues. The germline gives CDR1 SNHLY, CDR2 FYNNEI.

The CDR3 is CASRTSKGGYTF. The CDR3 region has the DNA TGTGCCAGCAGAACCAGTAAGGGAGGCTACACCTTC. The genes are TRBV28 and TRBJ1-2; no clear D gene. V dropped 6 bases and J dropped 8 bases, with 13 bases sitting between them. Germline V gene sequence: CDR1 MDHEN, CDR2 SYDVKM. The CDR3 is 12 amino acids.

This clone was detected only once. The chain combines TRBV19 with TRBJ1-5; D call uncertain. The germline V and J ends were trimmed by 5 bases and 1 base, with 12 bases remaining between them. The germline V gene encodes CDR1 LNHDA and CDR2 SQIVND (reference sequence). The CDR3 consists of 15 residues. Here the CDR3 reads CASSAGPVSNQPQHF. The CDR3 DNA reads as TGTGCCAGTAGTGCCGGGCCAGTGAGCAATCAGCCCCAGCATTTT.

The chain has TRBV2 and TRBJ1-5, with a tentative D call TRBD1 (5 bases). The CDR3 contains 14 residues. Germline CDR1 SNHLY, CDR2 FYNNEI. V was shortened by 6 bases and J by 6 bases, with 15 bases between the two germline ends. The CDR3: CASRVTGGGQPQHF. The CDR3 nucleotides read TGTGCCAGCAGGGTAACAGGTGGCGGTCAGCCCCAGCATTTT. Together with reference TRBV2 and TRBJ1-5, the CDR3 gives the full variable domain: EPEVTQTPSHQVTQMGQEVILRCVPISNHLYFYWYRQILGQKVEFLVSFYNNEISEKSEIFDDQFSVERPDGSNFTLKIRSTKLEDSAMYFCASRVTGGGQPQHFGDGTRLSIL.

The rearrangement links TRBV30 to TRBJ2-3, with D hard to call. The germline V gene encodes CDR1 GTSNPN and CDR2 SVGIG (reference sequence). This CDR3 region has 15 residues. V was cut by 2 bases and J by 0 bases, with 12 bases left in between. CDR3 in amino acids: CAWSYGVLSTDTQYF. CDR3 nucleotide sequence: TGTGCCTGGAGTTACGGAGTCTTAAGCACAGATACGCAGTATTTT.

This rearrangement joins TRBV2 to TRBJ2-3; D is unclear. Trimming removed 4 bases from V and 2 bases from J, with 7 bases in between. Germline CDR1 reads SNHLY; CDR2 reads FYNNEI. There are 13 residues in the CDR3. CDR3 DNA sequence: TGTGCCAGCAGTGGGGCAGCCACAGATACGCAGTATTTT. As protein: CASSGAATDTQYF. The full variable domain, in which reference TRBV2 and TRBJ2-3 provide the parts outside the CDR3, is EPEVTQTPSHQVTQMGQEVILRCVPISNHLYFYWYRQILGQKVEFLVSFYNNEISEKSEIFDDQFSVERPDGSNFTLKIRSTKLEDSAMYFCASSGAATDTQYFGPGTRLTVL.

The chain couples TRBV5-6 to TRBJ2-3, with TRBD1 matching 7 bases. The trim removed 3 bases at V and 4 bases at J, leaving 2 bases unmatched. CDR1 is SGHDT, CDR2 YYEEEE, per germline. The CDR3 sequence is 13 residues long. In nucleotides, the CDR3 is TGTGCCAGCAGCTACGACAGGGCAGATACGCAGTATTTT. As protein: CASSYDRADTQYF.

This clone was picked up one time. The chain links TRBV28 to TRBJ2-2, with TRBD2 identical over 14 bases. There are 19 residues in the CDR3. Trimming at V came to 4 bases and at J to 4 bases, leaving 11 bases not matched to a gene. Germline values: CDR1 MDHEN, CDR2 SYDVKM. The CDR3 protein is CASSSRSGLAGVTTGELFF. The CDR3 DNA follows: TGTGCCAGCAGTTCCCGTTCGGGACTAGCGGGAGTCACCACCGGGGAGCTGTTTTTT. Full variable domain (rest looked up from reference TRBV28 and TRBJ2-2): DVKVTQSSRYLVKRTGEKVFLECVQDMDHENMFWYRQDPGLGLRLIYFSYDVKMKEKGDIPEGYSVSREKKERFSLILESASTNQTSMYLCASSSRSGLAGVTTGELFFGEGSRLTVL.

This chain uses TRBV12-5 with TRBJ2-7; 9 bases fit TRBD1. Germline V CDR1 and CDR2: LGHNT, FRNRAP. V lost 3 bases and J lost 9; bases outside the gene matches: 15. This CDR3 is 16 amino acids long. The CDR3 protein is CASGLGAGTGSKTQYF. In DNA form, the CDR3 reads TGTGCTAGTGGTTTAGGCGCCGGGACAGGGTCAAAGACGCAGTACTTC. The full variable domain, its missing parts supplied by reference TRBV12-5 and TRBJ2-7, is DARVTQTPRHKVTEMGQEVTMRCQPILGHNTVFWYRQTMMQGLELLAYFRNRAPLDDSGMPKDRFSAEMPDATLATLKIQPSEPRDSAVYFCASGLGAGTGSKTQYFGPGTRLTVT.

V is TRBV7-2 and J is TRBJ1-2; possible D gene TRBD1, 6 bases. Trimming removed 5 bases from V and 4 bases from J, with 11 bases in between. The CDR3 contains 13 residues. Germline CDR1 is SGHTA and CDR2 is FQGNSA. The CDR3 DNA sequence: TGTGCCAGCAGCACCCAGGGGATCTATGGCTACACCTTC. Protein product: CASSTQGIYGYTF.

The CDR3 spells CASSLGHISAYEQYF. The CDR3 DNA reads as TGTGCCAGCAGCTTAGGTCACATTTCGGCCTACGAGCAGTACTTC. The genes are TRBV7-2 and TRBJ2-7; no firm D call. V lost 1 base, J lost 2 bases, and 12 bases lay in between. The CDR3 sequence is 15 residues long. CDR1 is SGHTA, CDR2 FQGNSA, per germline.

Remarks on this clone: The junction differs from germline at one of its ends, possibly a read error. The chain couples TRBV7-7 to TRBJ1-1, with D perhaps TRBD1 (6 bases). The CDR3 has 14 amino acids. Germline assignment: CDR1 SSHAT and CDR2 FNYEAQ (reference sequence). CDR3 DNA: TGTGCTAGCAGCCCCGGAAGGGGGAGTACTGAAGCTTTCTTT. Protein product: CASSPGRGSTEAFF.

A word on this clone: Other DNA sequences in this specimen translate into the identical CDR3. J is TRBJ2-2 and V is TRBV2, with D unresolved. The germline gives CDR1 SNHLY, CDR2 FYNNEI. Trimming cost V 5 bases and J 0 bases, with 4 bases left between them. The CDR3 has 13 amino acids. CDR3 amino acids: CASSRSNTGELFF. In DNA, the CDR3 is TGTGCCAGCAGTAGGTCGAACACCGGGGAGCTGTTTTTT.

V and J are TRBV29-1 and TRBJ2-7; D call uncertain. The CDR3 is 13 amino acids. V lost 4 bases to trimming and J lost 2 bases, with 12 bases between them. Germline V gives CDR1 SQVTM, CDR2 ANQGSEA. CDR3: CSVAPRTAYEQYF. CDR3 bases: TGCAGCGTTGCCCCCAGAACCGCCTACGAGCAGTACTTC.

This sequence joins TRBV29-1 and TRBJ2-7; D perhaps matches TRBD2 (7 bases). V gave up 1 base and J gave up 4 bases, with 20 bases separating them. This CDR3 has 16 residues. Germline CDR1 reads SQVTM; CDR2 reads ANQGSEA. Here the CDR3 DNA reads TGCAGCGTTGAAGGGATGTGGAGGGGGGGAGGTTACGAGCAGTACTTC. Translating gives CSVEGMWRGGGYEQYF.

The CDR3 nucleotides read TGTGCCAGCAGTTTGGAAGGGAGCTCCTACGAGCAGTACTTC. This translates into CASSLEGSSYEQYF. This rearrangement joins TRBV28 to TRBJ2-7, with D maybe TRBD2 (5 bases). This CDR3 has 14 residues. With 3 bases removed from V and 0 bases from J, the gap between germline ends came to 9 bases. Germline CDR1 and CDR2: MDHEN and SYDVKM.

This chain joins TRBV4-3 and TRBJ2-7; D gene unclear. Germline V gene lookup returns CDR1 LGHNA and CDR2 YSLEER. V was clipped by 1 base and J by 0 bases, with 7 bases between them. This CDR3 comprises 14 residues. CDR3 nucleotides: TGCGCCAGCAGCCAAGGCCCAGACTCCTACGAGCAGTACTTC. Protein product: CASSQGPDSYEQYF.

The chain employs TRBV14 and TRBJ2-3; D is perhaps TRBD1 (5 bases). CDR3 length: 14 residues. Deletions cut 2 bases from V and 2 bases from J, with 8 bases between. Germline-derived CDR1 and CDR2 are SGHDN and FVKESK. The CDR3 DNA follows: TGTGCCAGCAGCCAAAGACAGTTCACAGATACGCAGTATTTT. The encoded protein is CASSQRQFTDTQYF.

The chain couples TRBV7-8 to TRBJ2-7; either TRBD1 or TRBD2 may supply D (6 bases each). V was clipped by 6 bases and J by 4 bases, with 19 bases between them. Germline V gene sequence: CDR1 SGHVS, CDR2 FQNEAQ. The CDR3 covers 15 residues. As DNA, the CDR3 is TGTGCCAGCAGTACCGACTCAGAGGGGGGTTACGAGCAGTACTTC. Translated, it gives CASSTDSEGGYEQYF.